This passage covers 31 T cell receptor beta chains from one sample sequenced in a study of T cell responses to AZD1222 COVID-19 vaccine. Here immunoSEQ multiplex PCR was the method, and the copy in TCRdb shows in-frame clones only, minus some. Here the sample spans about 83,000 clones, more than 85% being singletons. The sample here was peripheral blood, taken 28 days after the second AZD1222 dose. All receptors come from an adult who received the AZD1222 COVID-19 vaccine.

This sequence joins TRBV13 and TRBJ2-5; the match to TRBD1 covers 10 bases. Germline V CDR1 and CDR2: PRHDT, FYEKMQ (reference sequence). V lost 3 bases and J lost 1; bases outside the gene matches: 8. CDR3 length equals 17 residues. The CDR3 protein is CASSLTDRGLFQETQYF. Here the CDR3 DNA reads TGTGCCAGCAGCTTGACCGACAGGGGGCTATTCCAAGAGACCCAGTACTTC.

The chain carries TRBV7-9 and TRBJ1-2, with a possible D match to TRBD1 (5 bases). Germline lookup yields CDR1 SEHNR and CDR2 FQNEAQ (reference sequence). This CDR3 is 11 amino acids long. Trimming left V 11 bases short and J 4 bases short, with 11 bases between. CDR3 sequence reads: CAGRGGYGYTF. The CDR3 DNA reads TGTGCCGGGAGGGGAGGCTATGGCTACACCTTC.

The count of this clone is one. The V gene is TRBV7-2, the J gene TRBJ2-3; 13 bases map to TRBD2. The V gene's germline CDR1 is SGHTA and CDR2 FQGNSA. J lost 4 bases, V lost 1 base, and 8 bases had no gene match. The CDR3 spans 18 residues. CDR3 in amino acids: CASSLVVGLAGVADTQYF. DNA for the CDR3: TGTGCCAGCAGCTTAGTCGTAGGACTAGCGGGAGTCGCAGATACGCAGTATTTT.

The gene calls are TRBV11-2 and TRBJ2-5; 8 bases are shared with TRBD1. CDR3 length: 13 residues. CDR1 is SGHAT and CDR2 is FQNNGV in the germline V gene. V trimming: 5 bases; J trimming: 4 bases; junction bases outside the gene matches: 3. CDR3 residues: CASSRTGLETQYF. The CDR3 nucleotides read TGTGCCAGCAGCCGGACAGGGTTAGAGACCCAGTACTTC.

The chain links TRBV18 to TRBJ2-1, with 11 positions matching TRBD2. Trimming took 6 bases from V and 4 from J; bases not matched to a gene: 8. Germline CDR1 KGHSH, CDR2 LQKENI. This CDR3 contains 16 residues. For the CDR3, the DNA is TGTGCCAGCTCCTCTTCTTTAGCGGGAGGGTACAATGAGCAGTTCTTC. It yields the protein CASSSSLAGGYNEQFF.

This clone showed up just a few times. This chain links TRBV3-1 (or the pseudogene TRBV3-2) with TRBJ1-4; D perhaps matches TRBD1 (5 bases). The CDR3 totals 13 residues. Trimming took off 4 bases at V and 9 bases at J, with 12 bases between the two ends. Germline V lookup: CDR1 LGHDT, CDR2 YNNKEL (reference sequence). The CDR3 DNA sequence: TGTGCCAGCAGCCTGGCAGGGTTAAAAAAACTGTTTTTT. Amino acids: CASSLAGLKKLFF.

This rearrangement joins TRBV2 to TRBJ2-3; 13 positions agree with TRBD2. From germline, CDR1 is SNHLY and CDR2 FYNNEI. V shed 6 bases, J shed 0 bases, and the junction held 9 bases outside the gene matches. The CDR3 length is 18 residues. The CDR3 spells CASSPRTSGRVSTDTQYF. The CDR3 nucleotides are TGTGCCAGCAGCCCCCGGACTAGCGGGAGAGTTAGCACAGATACGCAGTATTTT.

The chain uses TRBV28 and TRBJ1-2; the D is unclear. V lost 5 bases, J lost 2 bases, and 6 bases lay in between. Germline V CDR1 and CDR2: MDHEN, SYDVKM. The CDR3 sequence is 12 residues long. CDR3 region: CASSGQNYGYTF. The DNA for the CDR3 is TGTGCCAGCAGTGGGCAGAACTATGGCTACACCTTC.

The V gene is TRBV11-2, the J gene TRBJ1-2; no definite D call. V was pared by 7 bases and J by 4 bases, with 13 bases between. Germline-derived CDR1 and CDR2 are SGHAT and FQNNGV. The CDR3 sequence is 13 residues long. Written as DNA, the CDR3 is TGTGCCAGCACCTCGACACCGGCCTATGGCTACACCTTC. Translated: CASTSTPAYGYTF. Based on the CDR3 plus reference TRBV11-2 and TRBJ1-2, the full variable domain is EAGVAQSPRYKIIEKRQSVAFWCNPISGHATLYWYQQILGQGPKLLIQFQNNGVVDDSQLPKDRFSAERLKGVDSTLKIQPAKLEDSAVYLCASTSTPAYGYTFGSGTRLTVV.

The chain is built from TRBV5-6 and TRBJ2-7, with 7 bases matching TRBD1. The J segment lost 4 bases and the V segment lost 4 bases, leaving 5 bases of the junction unmatched. From germline, CDR1 is SGHDT and CDR2 YYEEEE. The CDR3 has 13 amino acids. CDR3 region: CASSRGQMYEQYF. CDR3 DNA sequence: TGTGCCAGCAGCCGGGGACAGATGTACGAGCAGTACTTC.

The chain has TRBV29-1 and TRBJ2-3; 9 bases line up with TRBD2. J gave up 7 bases and V 3 bases, and 11 bases lay outside the gene matches. The CDR3 is 15 amino acids. Germline lookup yields CDR1 SQVTM and CDR2 ANQGSEA. CDR3 in amino acids: CSVEIAGAAPYTQYF. CDR3 sequence (DNA): TGCAGCGTTGAGATAGCGGGAGCCGCCCCATATACGCAGTATTTT.

V gene TRBV7-9 combines with J gene TRBJ1-1; possible D gene TRBD1, 5 bases. The CDR3 is 12 residues long. Trimming removed 4 bases at V and 10 bases at J, with 13 bases between. The germline CDR1 and CDR2 sequences are SEHNR and FQNEAQ (reference sequence). The CDR3 sequence: CASSSRDLGAFF. CDR3 DNA: TGTGCCAGCAGCTCCCGGGACCTTGGAGCTTTCTTT. The variable domain in full, with the rest retrieved from reference TRBV7-9 and TRBJ1-1, is DTGVSQNPRHKITKRGQNVTFRCDPISEHNRLYWYRQTLGQGPEFLTYFQNEAQLEKSRLLSDRFSAERPKGSFSTLEIQRTEQGDSAMYLCASSSRDLGAFFGQGTRLTVV.

The chain joins TRBV6-5 to TRBJ2-3; perhaps TRBD1 as D (5 bases). The CDR3 runs to 15 residues. The germline V gene has CDR1 MNHEY and CDR2 SVGAGI. Trimming shortened V by 7 bases and J by 2 bases, and 16 bases separated the two germline ends. Written as DNA, the CDR3 is TGTGCCAGCACCTCACCGGCAGGGTCCACAGATACGCAGTATTTT. Residues: CASTSPAGSTDTQYF.

The chain carries TRBV2 and TRBJ2-3; D unclear. CDR3 length: 14 amino acids. Deletions cut 2 bases from V and 1 base from J, with 7 bases between. Looked up from germline, CDR1 is SNHLY and CDR2 is FYNNEI. CDR3: CASSEWSGTDTQYF. The DNA for the CDR3 is TGTGCCAGCAGTGAATGGAGTGGCACAGATACGCAGTATTTT.

The V call is TRBV7-2, the J call TRBJ2-7, with 7 bases matching TRBD1. Looked up from germline, CDR1 is SGHTA and CDR2 is FQGNSA. The CDR3 runs 13 residues. Trimming at V came to 5 bases and at J to 3 bases, leaving 4 bases not matched to a gene. The CDR3 DNA is TGTGCCAGCAGCCTCCGGGACAGCTACGAGCAGTACTTC. Translation gives CASSLRDSYEQYF.

The V call is TRBV10-3, the J call TRBJ2-4, with 7 bases identical to TRBD1. This CDR3 has 15 amino acids. The V gene's germline CDR1 is ENHRY and CDR2 SYGVKD. V gave up 2 bases and J gave up 6 bases; unmatched junction bases: 7. The CDR3 DNA sequence: TGTGCCATCAGTGAGAGTGACAGGGTTAGAAACATTCAGTACTTC. This encodes CAISESDRVRNIQYF.

This chain uses TRBV5-1 with TRBJ2-3, with 8 nucleotides matching TRBD2. Germline trimming cut 5 bases from V and 3 bases from J; bases unmatched to any gene: 8. Germline-derived CDR1 and CDR2 are SGHRS and YFSETQ. The CDR3 covers 15 residues. CDR3 sequence: CASSRSSGTTDTQYF. DNA for the CDR3: TGCGCCAGCAGTAGGAGTAGCGGGACAACAGATACGCAGTATTTT.

The chain uses TRBV20-1 and TRBJ2-7; 11 bases are shared with TRBD2. The CDR3 totals 14 residues. Unmatched junction bases numbered 6, after V lost 3 bases and J lost 5 bases. Germline CDR1 and CDR2: DFQATT and SNEGSKA (reference sequence). DNA of the CDR3: TGCAGTGCTAGTATAGCGGGAGGGCCTAACGAGCAGTACTTC. Translated: CSASIAGGPNEQYF.

This sequence joins TRBV2 and TRBJ1-5; a possible D gene is TRBD1 (6 bases). Per the germline V gene, CDR1 is SNHLY and CDR2 is FYNNEI. V dropped 5 bases and J dropped 2 bases, with 10 bases sitting between them. The CDR3 totals 14 residues. This CDR3 is CASSQGFGNQPQHF. CDR3 nucleotide sequence: TGTGCCAGCAGTCAGGGGTTTGGCAATCAGCCCCAGCATTTT.

The chain recombines TRBV5-1 with TRBJ1-1, with 9 bases fitting TRBD1. The germline CDR1 and CDR2 sequences are SGHRS and YFSETQ. J lost 4 bases, V lost 3 bases, and 4 bases had no gene match. The CDR3 length is 14 residues. The CDR3 reads CASSSGTGSTEAFF. As DNA, the CDR3 is TGCGCCAGCAGCTCCGGGACAGGGAGCACTGAAGCTTTCTTT. Full variable domain (remainder filled in from reference TRBV5-1 and TRBJ1-1): KAGVTQTPRYLIKTRGQQVTLSCSPISGHRSVSWYQQTPGQGLQFLFEYFSETQRNKGNFPGRFSGRQFSNSRSEMNVSTLELGDSALYLCASSSGTGSTEAFFGQGTRLTVV.

The chain is built from TRBV23-1 and TRBJ2-7; D call uncertain. TRBV23-1 is identified as an open reading frame with a role that is uncertain. This CDR3 spans 15 amino acids. The germline V and J ends were trimmed by 3 bases and 2 bases, with 14 bases remaining between them. CDR3: CASSHLAPPAYEQYF. CDR3 nucleotides: TGCGCCAGCAGTCATCTCGCGCCGCCCGCCTACGAGCAGTACTTC.

This chain uses TRBV4-1 with TRBJ1-1; possible D gene TRBD1, 5 bases. The CDR3 is 13 residues long. Trimming took off 0 bases at V and 9 bases at J, with 11 bases between the two ends. The germline gives CDR1 MGHRA, CDR2 YSYEKL. CDR3 sequence (DNA): TGCGCCAGCAGCCAAGACCGGGACCTCCAAGCTTTCTTT. The encoded protein is CASSQDRDLQAFF.

The rearrangement uses TRBV27 and TRBJ2-1, with 7 positions matching TRBD1. Germline V gene data show CDR1 as MNHEY and CDR2 as SMNVEV (reference sequence). This CDR3 comprises 15 residues. With V trimmed by 6 bases and J by 7 bases, 12 bases remained unmatched. CDR3 residues: CASRTTGDWPNEQFF. The CDR3 bases are TGTGCCAGCAGAACTACAGGGGATTGGCCAAATGAGCAGTTCTTC.

The V call is TRBV7-3, the J call TRBJ2-7; 8 bases are shared with TRBD1. Germline trimming cut 0 bases from V and 3 bases from J; bases unmatched to any gene: 4. Germline loops: CDR1 SGHTA, CDR2 FQGTGA. The CDR3 has 15 residues. CDR3 nucleotide sequence: TGTGCCAGCAGCTTAACCGGTGGACAGGGCTACGAGCAGTACTTC. Amino acid sequence: CASSLTGGQGYEQYF.

This sequence joins TRBV3-1 (or the pseudogene TRBV3-2) and TRBJ1-6; D not resolved. The CDR3 is 15 amino acids. V lost 4 bases to trimming and J lost 10 bases, with 17 bases between them. The germline V gene has CDR1 LGHDT and CDR2 YNNKEL (reference sequence). Here the CDR3 reads CASSRGGLSGSPLHF. The CDR3 nucleotides read TGTGCCAGCAGCCGAGGTGGCCTCAGCGGGTCACCCCTCCACTTT.

V gene TRBV6-5 combines with J gene TRBJ2-5; no clear D gene. Between the trimmed V and J ends, which lost 2 bases and 5 bases, there was a span of 9 bases. CDR3 length equals 13 residues. CDR1 is MNHEY, CDR2 SVGAGI, per germline. CDR3 nucleotides: TGTGCCAGCAGTTACGCCACCCGGGAGACCCAGTACTTC. Translating gives CASSYATRETQYF.

This chain connects TRBV5-4 to TRBJ2-7, with D possibly TRBD1 on 6 matching bases. The length of the CDR3 is 13 residues. The germline V and J ends were trimmed by 4 bases and 0 bases, with 8 bases remaining between them. CDR1 is SGHNT and CDR2 is YYREEE in the germline V gene (reference sequence). CDR3 sequence: CASSLRGSYEQYF. CDR3 sequence (DNA): TGTGCCAGCAGCCTCAGGGGCTCCTACGAGCAGTACTTC.

The J gene is TRBJ1-2, the V gene TRBV2; D not resolved. The V end was cut by 3 bases, the J end by 3 bases, with 11 bases between. From germline, CDR1 is SNHLY and CDR2 FYNNEI. The CDR3 is made up of 14 amino acids. The CDR3 protein is CASSEGSSDYGYTF. CDR3 sequence (DNA): TGTGCCAGCAGTGAGGGCAGTTCCGACTATGGCTACACCTTC.

This rearrangement joins TRBV9 to TRBJ2-5; 9 bases map to TRBD2. CDR1 and CDR2 from the germline V gene are SGDLS and YYNGEE. Trimming cost V 0 bases and J 5 bases; bases outside gene matches: 11. The CDR3 is made up of 17 amino acids. This CDR3 is CASSVEGSGSYPETQYF. The CDR3 DNA reads as TGTGCCAGCAGCGTAGAGGGTAGCGGGAGTTACCCGGAGACCCAGTACTTC.

The CDR3 here is CASSAMEGNTEAFF. The CDR3 DNA sequence: TGTGCCAGCAGCGCTATGGAGGGGAACACTGAAGCTTTCTTT. V gene TRBV27 combines with J gene TRBJ1-1; D gene unclear. The germline V gene has CDR1 MNHEY and CDR2 SMNVEV (reference sequence). The CDR3 has 14 amino acids. The germline V and J ends were trimmed by 6 bases and 1 base, with 12 bases remaining between them.

The chain carries TRBV24-1 and TRBJ2-3, with D possibly being TRBD1 (6 bases). The CDR3 covers 15 residues. V lost 7 bases to trimming and J lost 2 bases, with 15 bases between them. CDR1 KGHDR and CDR2 SFDVKD come from the germline V gene. The CDR3 sequence is CATSSSGTSTDTQYF. CDR3 DNA sequence: TGTGCCACCAGCTCCTCCGGGACATCCACAGATACGCAGTATTTT.